The 19 T cell receptor beta chains in this list originate from one sample, sequenced in a study of blood T cell repertoires in COVID-19. The method was immunoSEQ multiplex PCR; TCRdb's version includes in-frame clones alone and lacks a portion of them. The data show under 500,000 clones, about 89% seen once. The material sequenced was peripheral blood. The receptors here all came from a woman aged 25 to 45 with acute or convalescent COVID-19.

This chain joins TRBV9 and TRBJ2-1, with 7 bases matching TRBD2. CDR1 is SGDLS, CDR2 YYNGEE, per germline. CDR3 length: 14 amino acids. Unmatched junction bases numbered 10, after V lost 4 bases and J lost 9 bases. DNA of the CDR3: TGTGCCAGCAGCCGTACCCCGGGGGAGGGTGAGCAGTTCTTC. Protein: CASSRTPGEGEQFF.

The chain joins TRBV10-2 to TRBJ1-4; 8 bases agree with TRBD1. CDR1 WSHSY and CDR2 SAAADI come from the germline V gene. The CDR3 contains 12 residues. V gave up 8 bases and J gave up 7 bases; unmatched junction bases: 3. The DNA for the CDR3 is TGCGCCAGCGGGCAGGGGGCTGAAAAACTGTTTTTT. Amino acids: CASGQGAEKLFF.

V usage is TRBV6-5 and J usage is TRBJ2-7; D is unclear. CDR3 length: 12 residues. V gave up 6 bases and J gave up 6 bases, with 12 bases separating them. Germline V gives CDR1 MNHEY, CDR2 SVGAGI. The CDR3 DNA sequence: TGTGCCAGCAGACGTATCGGGTTCGAGCAGTACTTC. This sequence encodes CASRRIGFEQYF.

This chain connects TRBV19 to TRBJ1-4; 9 bases fit TRBD1. J gave up 6 bases and V 9 bases, and 5 bases lay outside the gene matches. CDR1 is LNHDA, CDR2 SQIVND, per germline (reference sequence). The CDR3 spans 13 residues. Written as DNA, the CDR3 is TGTGCCAGCTTGGGACAGGGTCATGAAAAACTGTTTTTT. Residues: CASLGQGHEKLFF. The variable domain in full, with the rest retrieved from reference TRBV19 and TRBJ1-4, is DGGITQSPKYLFRKEGQNVTLSCEQNLNHDAMYWYRQDPGQGLRLIYYSQIVNDFQKGDIAEGYSVSREKKESFPLTVTSAQKNPTAFYLCASLGQGHEKLFFGSGTQLSVL.

The chain employs TRBV25-1 and TRBJ1-5, with 10 bases lining up with TRBD1. Germline V CDR1 and CDR2: MGHDK, SYGVNS. The CDR3 length is 14 residues. V shed 8 bases, J shed 4 bases, and the junction held 5 bases outside the gene matches. CDR3 bases: TGTGCCAGCGGCGGACAGGGGGATAATCAGCCCCAGCATTTT. The encoded protein is CASGGQGDNQPQHF.

This clone was recorded only once. The chain uses TRBV4-2 and TRBJ1-4, with 8 bases that match TRBD1. The CDR3 consists of 17 residues. CDR1 is LGHNA, CDR2 YNFKEQ, per germline. V was clipped by 2 bases and J by 4 bases; unmatched bases: 9. CDR3 in DNA: TGTGCCAGCAGCCAATTGCCCGGGACAGGAAATAATGAAAAACTGTTTTTT. Protein: CASSQLPGTGNNEKLFF.

This clone was observed a single time. The chain recombines TRBV27 with TRBJ2-7, with a tentative D call TRBD1 (6 bases). The germline V gene encodes CDR1 MNHEY and CDR2 SMNVEV (reference sequence). The V gene lost 6 bases and the J gene lost 2 bases, with 14 bases spanning the gap. CDR3 length equals 14 residues. Here the CDR3 DNA reads TGTGCCAGCAGCCCCAGGGGTGGTGCCTACGAGCAGTACTTC. Translated: CASSPRGGAYEQYF.

The chain couples TRBV28 to TRBJ1-6, with a possible D match to TRBD1 (6 bases). The V and J ends lost 8 bases and 6 bases respectively, with 17 bases between them. The CDR3 runs 15 residues. The germline CDR1 and CDR2 sequences are MDHEN and SYDVKM. CDR3 sequence (DNA): TGTGCCAGCGAGGGGGGGTCGGAGGGTAATTCACCCCTCCACTTT. It yields the protein CASEGGSEGNSPLHF. The full variable domain, its missing parts supplied by reference TRBV28 and TRBJ1-6, is DVKVTQSSRYLVKRTGEKVFLECVQDMDHENMFWYRQDPGLGLRLIYFSYDVKMKEKGDIPEGYSVSREKKERFSLILESASTNQTSMYLCASEGGSEGNSPLHFGNGTRLTVT.

There are a few counts of this clone. The V and J genes are TRBV6-5 and TRBJ1-4, with D possibly matching TRBD1 (6 bases). The length of the CDR3 is 16 residues. Germline V lookup: CDR1 MNHEY, CDR2 SVGAGI. V was trimmed by 4 bases and J by 6 bases, leaving 18 bases between them. CDR3 nucleotide sequence: TGTGCCAGCAGTTTGACAGGCTCCTTAGTAGATGAAAAACTGTTTTTT. It yields the protein CASSLTGSLVDEKLFF.

The chain joins TRBV5-4 to TRBJ1-2; D remains ambiguous. The V gene's germline CDR1 is SGHNT and CDR2 YYREEE (reference sequence). Trimming took 4 bases from V and 1 from J, leaving 20 bases between them. The CDR3 spans 17 residues. The CDR3 DNA sequence: TGTGCCAGCAGCCCACAATTTCGGTCGGGAAGTAACTATGGCTACACCTTC. Its protein is CASSPQFRSGSNYGYTF.

This clone showed up just once. The chain has TRBV11-1 and TRBJ2-3; D ambiguous. The germline V and J ends were trimmed by 1 base and 2 bases, with 10 bases remaining between them. Germline assignment: CDR1 SGHAT and CDR2 FQDESV (reference sequence). The CDR3 is 15 amino acids. CDR3 sequence: CASSLVGGTTDTQYF. CDR3 DNA sequence: TGTGCCAGCAGCTTAGTTGGCGGAACCACAGATACGCAGTATTTT. The variable domain in full, with the rest retrieved from reference TRBV11-1 and TRBJ2-3, is EAEVAQSPRYKITEKSQAVAFWCDPISGHATLYWYRQILGQGPELLVQFQDESVVDDSQLPKDRFSAERLKGVDSTLKIQPAELGDSAMYLCASSLVGGTTDTQYFGPGTRLTVL.

The chain combines TRBV5-1 with TRBJ2-3; the match to TRBD2 covers 8 bases. This CDR3 is 16 amino acids long. Per the germline V gene, CDR1 is SGHRS and CDR2 is YFSETQ. Trimming cost V 2 bases and J 6 bases; bases outside gene matches: 11. The CDR3 sequence is CASSLNSGALADTQYF. CDR3 DNA sequence: TGCGCCAGCAGCTTAAATAGCGGGGCTTTGGCGGATACGCAGTATTTT.

The genes are TRBV2 and TRBJ2-5; 7 bases line up with TRBD2. This CDR3 has 12 amino acids. V dropped 6 bases and J dropped 5; count of bases not matched to a gene: 3. Germline assignment: CDR1 SNHLY and CDR2 FYNNEI. The CDR3 sequence: CASRGRGETQYF. The CDR3 nucleotides read TGTGCCAGCAGGGGGAGGGGTGAGACCCAGTACTTC.

The chain uses TRBV27 and TRBJ1-1, with TRBD1 identical over 8 bases. V trimming: 5 bases; J trimming: 3 bases; junction bases outside the gene matches: 8. CDR1 and CDR2 from the germline V gene are MNHEY and SMNVEV (reference sequence). The CDR3 covers 15 residues. The DNA of the CDR3 is TGTGCCAGCAGTCCCCCAGGGGGCACTTACACTGAAGCTTTCTTT. It codes for CASSPPGGTYTEAFF.

The J gene is TRBJ1-1, the V gene TRBV7-3, with a tentative D call TRBD1 (5 bases). V was trimmed by 5 bases and J by 6 bases, leaving 13 bases between them. This CDR3 is built from 13 residues. CDR1 and CDR2 from the germline V gene are SGHTA and FQGTGA. The CDR3 DNA sequence: TGTGCCAGCAGCCGTCAGGGAGGGGCTGAAGCTTTCTTT. Encoded protein: CASSRQGGAEAFF.

The rearrangement links TRBV18 to TRBJ1-1, with D hard to call. This CDR3 has 12 residues. Trimming cost V 5 bases and J 2 bases, with 6 bases left between them. CDR1 KGHSH and CDR2 LQKENI come from the germline V gene. CDR3 amino acids: CASSTINTEAFF. The CDR3, as DNA: TGTGCCAGCTCAACTATTAACACTGAAGCTTTCTTT.

The rearrangement links TRBV19 to TRBJ2-3, with 8 bases fitting TRBD1. Trimming took 3 bases from V and 2 from J; bases not matched to a gene: 22. In germline, CDR1 is LNHDA, CDR2 SQIVND (reference sequence). This CDR3 is built from 21 residues. The CDR3 nucleotides read TGTGCCAGTAGTATCGGTCTTAGGACAGGGAAATACGCGGTCCCCACAGATACGCAGTATTTT. Protein product: CASSIGLRTGKYAVPTDTQYF.

The chain links TRBV3-1 (or the pseudogene TRBV3-2) to TRBJ2-7, with D perhaps matching TRBD2 (6 bases). Germline V gene lookup returns CDR1 LGHDT and CDR2 YNNKEL (reference sequence). The germline V and J ends were trimmed by 0 bases and 0 bases, with 12 bases remaining between them. The CDR3 has 16 amino acids. CDR3 sequence (DNA): TGTGCCAGCAGCCAAGATCGAGGGGACTCCTCCTACGAGCAGTACTTC. Protein: CASSQDRGDSSYEQYF.

V gene TRBV27 combines with J gene TRBJ2-1, with D possibly TRBD2 on 5 matching bases. V lost 1 base, J lost 9 bases, and 19 bases lay in between. This CDR3 spans 16 amino acids. In germline, CDR1 is MNHEY, CDR2 SMNVEV (reference sequence). The chain's CDR3 is CASSLFRLALSGEQFF. As DNA, the CDR3 is TGTGCCAGCAGTTTATTCCGGCTAGCCCTCTCTGGTGAGCAGTTCTTC.